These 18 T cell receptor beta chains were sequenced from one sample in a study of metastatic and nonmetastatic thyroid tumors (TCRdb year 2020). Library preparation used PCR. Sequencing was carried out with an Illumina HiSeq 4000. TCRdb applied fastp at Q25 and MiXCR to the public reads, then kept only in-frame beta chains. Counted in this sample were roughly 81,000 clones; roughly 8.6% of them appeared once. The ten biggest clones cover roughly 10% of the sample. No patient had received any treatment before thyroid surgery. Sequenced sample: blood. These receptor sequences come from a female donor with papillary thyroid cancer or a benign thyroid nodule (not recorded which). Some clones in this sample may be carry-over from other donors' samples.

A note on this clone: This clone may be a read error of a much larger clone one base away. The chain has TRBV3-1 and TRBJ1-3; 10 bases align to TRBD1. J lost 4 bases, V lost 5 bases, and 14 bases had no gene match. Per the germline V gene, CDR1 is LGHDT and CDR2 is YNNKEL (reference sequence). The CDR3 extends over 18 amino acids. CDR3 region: CASSTPGQGILGGNTIYF. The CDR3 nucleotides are TGTGCCAGCAGCACTCCGGGACAGGGGATTCTCGGGGGAAACACCATATATTTT.

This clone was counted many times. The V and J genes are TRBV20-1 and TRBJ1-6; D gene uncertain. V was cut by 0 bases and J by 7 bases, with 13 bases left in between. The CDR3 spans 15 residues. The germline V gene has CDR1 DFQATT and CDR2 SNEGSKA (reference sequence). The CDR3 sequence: CSARDNSGVNSPLHF. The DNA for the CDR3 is TGCAGTGCTAGAGATAATAGTGGGGTCAATTCACCCCTCCACTTT.

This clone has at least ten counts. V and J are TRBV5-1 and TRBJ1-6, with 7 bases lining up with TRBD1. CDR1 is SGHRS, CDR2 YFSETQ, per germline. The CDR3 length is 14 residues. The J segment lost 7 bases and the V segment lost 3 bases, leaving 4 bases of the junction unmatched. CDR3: CASSWGTANSPLHF. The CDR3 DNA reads TGCGCCAGCAGCTGGGGGACAGCGAATTCACCCCTCCACTTT.

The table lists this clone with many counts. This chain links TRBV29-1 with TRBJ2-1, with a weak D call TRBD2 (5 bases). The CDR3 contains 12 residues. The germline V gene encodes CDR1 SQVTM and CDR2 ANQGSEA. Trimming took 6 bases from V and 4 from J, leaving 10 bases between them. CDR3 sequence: CSVRAIYNEQFF. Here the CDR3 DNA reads TGCAGCGTGCGGGCCATTTACAATGAGCAGTTCTTC.

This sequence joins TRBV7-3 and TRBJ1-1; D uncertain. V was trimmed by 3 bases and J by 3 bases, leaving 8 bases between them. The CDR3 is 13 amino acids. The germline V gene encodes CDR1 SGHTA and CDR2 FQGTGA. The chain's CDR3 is CASSFGIDTEAFF. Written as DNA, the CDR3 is TGTGCCAGCAGCTTCGGGATTGACACTGAAGCTTTCTTT.

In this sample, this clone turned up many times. CDR3 loop: CASSFRGLPGLAGDFEQFF. CDR3 nucleotides: TGTGCCAGCAGTTTCAGGGGCCTACCTGGACTAGCGGGGGACTTTGAGCAGTTCTTC. The rearrangement joins TRBV12-3 or TRBV12-4 to TRBJ2-1; 13 bases line up with TRBD2. V dropped 3 bases and J dropped 9; count of bases not matched to a gene: 17. The CDR3 runs 19 residues.

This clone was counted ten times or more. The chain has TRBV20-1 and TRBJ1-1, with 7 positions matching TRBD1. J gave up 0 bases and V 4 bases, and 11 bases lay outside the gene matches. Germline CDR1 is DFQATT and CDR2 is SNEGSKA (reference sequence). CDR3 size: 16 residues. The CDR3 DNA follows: TGCAGTGCTACTTTGACAGGGATCGGGGTGAACACTGAAGCTTTCTTT. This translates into CSATLTGIGVNTEAFF.

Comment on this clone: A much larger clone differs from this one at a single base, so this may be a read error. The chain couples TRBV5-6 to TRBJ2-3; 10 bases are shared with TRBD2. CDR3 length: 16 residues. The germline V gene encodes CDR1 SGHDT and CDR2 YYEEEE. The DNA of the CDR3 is TGTGCCAGCGGCTTGGCAAGCGGGGGGGAGACAGATACGCAGTATTTT. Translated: CASGLASGGETDTQYF.

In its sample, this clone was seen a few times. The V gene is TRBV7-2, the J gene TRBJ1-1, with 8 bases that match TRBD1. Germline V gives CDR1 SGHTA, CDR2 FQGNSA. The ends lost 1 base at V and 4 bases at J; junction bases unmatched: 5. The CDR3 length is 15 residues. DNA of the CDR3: TGTGCCAGCAGCTTAGTGGCAGGGGGCGGCACTGAAGCTTTCTTT. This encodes CASSLVAGGGTEAFF.

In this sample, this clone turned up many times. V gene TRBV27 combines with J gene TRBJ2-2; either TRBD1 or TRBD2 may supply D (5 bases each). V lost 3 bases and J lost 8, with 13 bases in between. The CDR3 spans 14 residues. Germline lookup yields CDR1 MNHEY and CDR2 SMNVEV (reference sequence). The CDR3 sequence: CASSFHRGEGELFF. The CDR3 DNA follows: TGTGCCAGCAGTTTTCATCGAGGGGAGGGGGAGCTGTTTTTT.

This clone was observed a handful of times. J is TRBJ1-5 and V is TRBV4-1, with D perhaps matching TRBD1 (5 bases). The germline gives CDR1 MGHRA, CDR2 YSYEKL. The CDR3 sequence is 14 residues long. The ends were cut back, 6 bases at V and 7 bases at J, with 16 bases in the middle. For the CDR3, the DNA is TGCGCCAGCAGTCTCGAGGGGTGGGGGCAGCCCCAGCATTTT. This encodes CASSLEGWGQPQHF.

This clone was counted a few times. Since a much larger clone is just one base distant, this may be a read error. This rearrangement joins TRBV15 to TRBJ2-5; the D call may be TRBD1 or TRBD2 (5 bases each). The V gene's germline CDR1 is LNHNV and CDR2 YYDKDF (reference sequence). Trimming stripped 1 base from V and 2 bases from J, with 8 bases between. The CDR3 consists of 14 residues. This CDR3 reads CATSRGDEQETQYF. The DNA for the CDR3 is TGTGCCACCAGCAGAGGGGACGAACAAGAGACCCAGTACTTC.

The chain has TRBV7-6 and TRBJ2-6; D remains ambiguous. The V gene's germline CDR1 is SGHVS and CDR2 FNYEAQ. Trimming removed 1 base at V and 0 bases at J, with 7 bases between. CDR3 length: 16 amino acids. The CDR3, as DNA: TGTGCCAGCAGCTTAGGGGGAAACTCTGGGGCCAACGTCCTGACTTTC. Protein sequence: CASSLGGNSGANVLTF.

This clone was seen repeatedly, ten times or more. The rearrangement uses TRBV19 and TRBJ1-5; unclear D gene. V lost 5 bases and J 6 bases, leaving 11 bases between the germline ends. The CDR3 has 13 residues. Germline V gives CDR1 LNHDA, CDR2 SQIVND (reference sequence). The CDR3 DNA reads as TGTGCCAGTAGTGTGCAGGTGGGTCAGCCCCAGCATTTT. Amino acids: CASSVQVGQPQHF.

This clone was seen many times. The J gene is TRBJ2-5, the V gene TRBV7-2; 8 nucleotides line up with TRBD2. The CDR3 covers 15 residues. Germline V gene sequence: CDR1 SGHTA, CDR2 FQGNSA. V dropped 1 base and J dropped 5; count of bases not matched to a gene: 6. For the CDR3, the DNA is TGTGCCAGCAGCTTAGGGCGGGGGGTTACGGAGACCCAGTACTTC. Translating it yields CASSLGRGVTETQYF.

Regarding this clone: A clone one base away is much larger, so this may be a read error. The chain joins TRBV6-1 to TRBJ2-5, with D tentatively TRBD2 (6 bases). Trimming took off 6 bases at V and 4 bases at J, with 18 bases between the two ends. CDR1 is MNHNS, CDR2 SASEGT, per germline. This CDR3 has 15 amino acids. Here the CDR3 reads CASSRLPSVGETQYF. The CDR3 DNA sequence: TGTGCCAGCAGCCGCCTTCCTAGCGTGGGAGAGACCCAGTACTTC.

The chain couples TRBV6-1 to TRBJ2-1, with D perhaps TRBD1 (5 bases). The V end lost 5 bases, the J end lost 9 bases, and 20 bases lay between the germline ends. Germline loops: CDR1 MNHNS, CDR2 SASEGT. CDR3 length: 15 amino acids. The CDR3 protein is CASSLGQRGWGEQFF. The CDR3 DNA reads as TGTGCCAGCAGTTTAGGACAACGAGGTTGGGGTGAGCAGTTCTTC.

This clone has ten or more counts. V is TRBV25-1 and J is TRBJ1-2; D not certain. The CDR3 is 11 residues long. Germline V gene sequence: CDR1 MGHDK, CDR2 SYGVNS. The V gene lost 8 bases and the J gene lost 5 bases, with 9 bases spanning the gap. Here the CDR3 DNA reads TGTGCCAGCCGAAACGGTTATGGCTACACCTTC. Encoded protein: CASRNGYGYTF.